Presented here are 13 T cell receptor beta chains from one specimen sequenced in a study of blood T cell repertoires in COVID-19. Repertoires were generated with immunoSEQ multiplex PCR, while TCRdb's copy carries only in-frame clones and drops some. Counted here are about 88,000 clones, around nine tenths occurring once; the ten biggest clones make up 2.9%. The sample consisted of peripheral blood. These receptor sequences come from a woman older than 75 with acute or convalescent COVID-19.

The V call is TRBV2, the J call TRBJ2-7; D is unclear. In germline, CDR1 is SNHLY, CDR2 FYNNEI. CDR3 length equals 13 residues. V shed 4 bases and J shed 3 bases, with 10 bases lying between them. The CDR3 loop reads CASSAELYYEQYF. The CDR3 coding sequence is TGTGCCAGCAGTGCGGAGCTCTACTACGAGCAGTACTTC.

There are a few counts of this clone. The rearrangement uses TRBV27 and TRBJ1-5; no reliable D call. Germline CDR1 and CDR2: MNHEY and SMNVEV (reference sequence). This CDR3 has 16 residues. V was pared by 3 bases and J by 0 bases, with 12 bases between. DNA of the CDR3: TGTGCCAGCAGTTTCAGTCCCGGGAATAGCAATCAGCCCCAGCATTTT. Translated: CASSFSPGNSNQPQHF.

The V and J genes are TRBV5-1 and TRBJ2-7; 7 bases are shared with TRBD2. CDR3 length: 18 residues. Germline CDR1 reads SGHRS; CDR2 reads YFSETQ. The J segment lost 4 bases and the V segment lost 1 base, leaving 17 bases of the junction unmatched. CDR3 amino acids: CASSLTVTAGPWGYEQYF. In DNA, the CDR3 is TGCGCCAGCAGCTTGACCGTGACAGCGGGGCCGTGGGGGTACGAGCAGTACTTC.

The CDR3 nucleotides read TGTGCCAGCAGCCAAGAACAGGCTCTGCCGAACTATGGCTACACCTTC. Its translation: CASSQEQALPNYGYTF. V and J are TRBV14 and TRBJ1-2; D might be TRBD1 (5 bases). This CDR3 is 16 amino acids long. Trimming took 0 bases from V and 2 from J, leaving 13 bases between them. CDR1 is SGHDN and CDR2 is FVKESK in the germline V gene.

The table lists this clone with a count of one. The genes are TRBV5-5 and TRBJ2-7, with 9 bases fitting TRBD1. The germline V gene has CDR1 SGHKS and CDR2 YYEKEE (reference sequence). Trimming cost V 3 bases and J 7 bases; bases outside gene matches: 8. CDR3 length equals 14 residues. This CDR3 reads CASSSSGQGWEQYF. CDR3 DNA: TGTGCCAGCAGCTCCTCGGGACAGGGCTGGGAGCAGTACTTC.

The CDR3 DNA is TGTGCCAGCAAGGAGGGTCCCTCCTACAATGAGCAGTTCTTC. Its translation: CASKEGPSYNEQFF. This sequence joins TRBV7-2 and TRBJ2-1, with D perhaps matching TRBD2 (6 bases). Trimming removed 7 bases from V and 0 bases from J, with 10 bases in between. The CDR3 length is 14 residues. Germline values: CDR1 SGHTA, CDR2 FQGNSA. The whole variable domain, remainder taken from reference TRBV7-2 and TRBJ2-1, is GAGVSQSPSNKVTEKGKDVELRCDPISGHTALYWYRQSLGQGLEFLIYFQGNSAPDKSGLPSDRFSAERTGGSVSTLTIQRTQQEDSAVYLCASKEGPSYNEQFFGPGTRLTVL.

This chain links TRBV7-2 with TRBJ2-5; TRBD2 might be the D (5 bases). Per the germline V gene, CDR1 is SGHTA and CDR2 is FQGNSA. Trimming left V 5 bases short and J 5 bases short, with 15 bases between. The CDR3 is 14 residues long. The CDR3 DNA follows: TGTGCCAGCAGCCAGGTAATGGGAGCGGAGACCCAGTACTTC. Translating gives CASSQVMGAETQYF.

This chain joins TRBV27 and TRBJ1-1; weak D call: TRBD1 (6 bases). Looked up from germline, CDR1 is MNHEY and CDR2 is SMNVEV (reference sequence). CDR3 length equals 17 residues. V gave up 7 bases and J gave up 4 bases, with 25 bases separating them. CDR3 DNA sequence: TGTGCCAGCAAAAAGGACAGAGGCCGCCCTATCGGCACTGAAGCTTTCTTT. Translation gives CASKKDRGRPIGTEAFF.

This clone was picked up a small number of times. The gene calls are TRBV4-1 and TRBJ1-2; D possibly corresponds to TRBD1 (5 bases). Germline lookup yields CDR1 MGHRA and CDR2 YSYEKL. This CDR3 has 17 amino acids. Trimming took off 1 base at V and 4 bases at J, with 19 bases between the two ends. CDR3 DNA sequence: TGCGCCAGCAGCCAAGTACAGAGATTTGGGGCCCCCTATGGCTACACCTTC. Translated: CASSQVQRFGAPYGYTF.

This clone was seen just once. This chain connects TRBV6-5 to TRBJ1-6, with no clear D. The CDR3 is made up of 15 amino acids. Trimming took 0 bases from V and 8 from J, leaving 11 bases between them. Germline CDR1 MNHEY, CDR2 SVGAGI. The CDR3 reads CASSYSSPVHSPLHF. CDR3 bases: TGTGCCAGCAGTTACTCGTCCCCGGTACATTCACCCCTCCACTTT.

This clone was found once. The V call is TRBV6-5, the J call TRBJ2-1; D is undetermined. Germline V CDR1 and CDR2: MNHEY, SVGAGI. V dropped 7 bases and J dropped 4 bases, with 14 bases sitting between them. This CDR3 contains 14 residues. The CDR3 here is CASTPSAGYNEQFF. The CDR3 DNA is TGTGCCAGCACCCCCAGTGCCGGGTACAATGAGCAGTTCTTC.

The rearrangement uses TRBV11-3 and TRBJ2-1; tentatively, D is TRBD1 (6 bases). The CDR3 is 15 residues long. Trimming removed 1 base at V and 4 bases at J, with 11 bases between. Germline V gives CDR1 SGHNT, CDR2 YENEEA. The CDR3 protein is CASSLGGTLYNEQFF. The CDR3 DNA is TGTGCCAGCAGCTTAGGGGGGACATTATACAATGAGCAGTTCTTC.

CDR3 protein: CASSSSGSYSYEQYF. The CDR3 coding sequence is TGTGCCAGCAGCTCATCAGGGTCTTACTCCTACGAGCAGTACTTC. V is TRBV7-2 and J is TRBJ2-7; a possible D gene is TRBD1 (5 bases). Trimming took 4 bases from V and 0 from J, leaving 13 bases between them. Germline CDR1 reads SGHTA; CDR2 reads FQGNSA. CDR3 length equals 15 residues.